The T cell receptor beta chain described here comes from a study of tumor-infiltrating lymphocytes in primary liver carcinoma. Starting material of approximately 500 ng total RNA yielded TCR beta cDNA via a constant-region primer. A slightly modified ARM-PCR protocol with three nested multiplex PCR rounds produced these TCR beta libraries. It was with TRBV1-TRBV30 forward primers and a C-beta reverse primer that the first two PCR rounds were run, at roughly 9 cycles each. TCRdb called the multiplex PCR reads again in MiXCR, with one record for every CDR3 protein. The table has some 110,000 distinct CDR3 sequences, 55% to 75% seen once; the top ten hold 7.5% to 9%. Study results and caveats: Just around 8-25% of top clones spanned all five tumor regions.

Extraction of RNA together with DNA used 20-30 mg of unsorted bulk tissue. Each tumor was sampled at four poles and its centre. For this clonotype: Antigen specificity is unknown.

The CDR3 extends over 15 amino acids. V was trimmed by 7 bases and J by 0 bases, leaving 17 bases between them. Germline-derived CDR1 and CDR2 are SGDLS and YYNGEE. Material for sequencing was liver tumor tissue from sampling region 3. Subset of the sample: tumor region T3, left-lateral pole. The clonotype comes from a woman aged 55-70 years with primary liver carcinoma and hepatitis B virus infection. The chain uses TRBV9 and TRBJ2-7, with D perhaps matching TRBD1 or TRBD2 (5 bases each). CDR3 in DNA: TGTGCCAGCGGCCCCTCCGAGGGGAGCTCCTACGAGCAGTACTTC. It encodes CASGPSEGSSYEQYF.